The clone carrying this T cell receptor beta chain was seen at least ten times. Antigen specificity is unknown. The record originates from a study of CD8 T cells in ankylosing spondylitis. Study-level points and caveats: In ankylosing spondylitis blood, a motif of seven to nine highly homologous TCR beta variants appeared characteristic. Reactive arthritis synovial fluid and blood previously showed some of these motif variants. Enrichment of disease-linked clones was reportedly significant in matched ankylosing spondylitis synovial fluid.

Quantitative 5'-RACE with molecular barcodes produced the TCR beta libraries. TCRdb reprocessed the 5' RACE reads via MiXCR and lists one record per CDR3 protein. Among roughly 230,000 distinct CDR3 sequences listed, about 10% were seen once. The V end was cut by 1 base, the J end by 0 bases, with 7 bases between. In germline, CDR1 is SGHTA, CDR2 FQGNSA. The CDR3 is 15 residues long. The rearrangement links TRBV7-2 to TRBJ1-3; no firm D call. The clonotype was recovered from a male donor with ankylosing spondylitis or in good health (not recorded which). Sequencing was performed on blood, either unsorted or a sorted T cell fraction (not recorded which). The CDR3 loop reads CASSLGPPSGNTIYF. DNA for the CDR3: TGTGCCAGCAGCTTAGGTCCGCCCTCTGGAAACACCATATATTTT.